The table lists the clone carrying this T cell receptor (beta chain) with many counts. Antigen unknown. The sample originates from a study of T cells in Graves' hyperthyroidism and ophthalmopathy. Study-wide context: Blood was drawn when the patient was first diagnosed and still untreated.

A patient was excluded if there was uncontrolled infection, other autoimmune disease, pregnancy or lactation. RNA transcripts provided the source from which TCR beta CDR3 regions were amplified. RT-PCR in the first round (using the HTBI primer set) targeted the TCR CDR3. Via MiXCR, TCRdb re-called the multiplex PCR reads, giving one row per CDR3 protein. The repertoire holds hundreds of thousands of distinct CDR3 sequences, with around 16% as singletons. Findings and limits, study-wide: Most thyroid clonotypes expanded above 0.001 were also detected in blood.

The germline V gene encodes CDR1 MDHEN and CDR2 SYDVKM. The V and J ends lost 6 bases and 0 bases respectively, with 9 bases between them. This CDR3 comprises 15 residues. The sequenced sample consisted of blood. This receptor was taken from a young woman with Graves' hyperthyroidism that later progressed to Graves' ophthalmopathy. The rearrangement links TRBV28 to TRBJ1-6; D is uncertain. CDR3 in DNA: TGTGCCAGCAGACCCCATAGCTCCTATAATTCACCCCTCCACTTT. It codes for CASRPHSSYNSPLHF.